The next 21 T cell receptor beta chains were all read from a single sample in a study of CD8 T cells in Susac syndrome. It was with random hexamers that roughly 0.5 to 1 ug RNA was reverse transcribed. MiXCR, run by TCRdb on the immunoSEQ multiplex PCR reads, gives a single entry per CDR3 protein. Of about 140,000 distinct CDR3 sequences in the sample, around 94% were seen once. Sequencing was carried out using CD8+ T cells from PBMCs. The receptors derive from a human donor in good health.

This chain connects TRBV7-8 to TRBJ2-1, with D tentatively TRBD1 (6 bases). Germline lookup yields CDR1 SGHVS and CDR2 FQNEAQ. Trimming cost V 2 bases and J 0 bases, with 8 bases left between them. The length of the CDR3 is 15 residues. Here the CDR3 reads CASSLWDTSYNEQFF. CDR3 DNA: TGTGCCAGCAGCTTATGGGACACCTCCTACAATGAGCAGTTCTTC.

The genes are TRBV20-1 and TRBJ2-3, with D possibly being TRBD2 (6 bases). CDR1 and CDR2 from the germline V gene are DFQATT and SNEGSKA (reference sequence). The V gene lost 5 bases and the J gene lost 2 bases, with 17 bases spanning the gap. This CDR3 contains 15 residues. CDR3 loop: CSAFFGTGPTDTQYF. The CDR3 DNA reads TGCAGTGCTTTTTTCGGGACTGGACCCACAGATACGCAGTATTTT.

This clonotype appeared a few times. The chain couples TRBV14 to TRBJ1-1; D gene ambiguous. The CDR3 is 11 amino acids. V gave up 1 base and J gave up 6 bases, with 3 bases separating them. Germline V CDR1 and CDR2: SGHDN, FVKESK. For the CDR3, the DNA is TGTGCCAGCAGCCAAGGTCCTGAAGCTTTCTTT. Its translation is CASSQGPEAFF.

J is TRBJ2-5 and V is TRBV28; D is unclear. This CDR3 has 13 residues. Per germline, CDR1 MDHEN and CDR2 SYDVKM. Trimming stripped 4 bases from V and 5 bases from J, with 11 bases between. This CDR3 reads CASSSPAWETQYF. DNA of the CDR3: TGTGCCAGCAGTTCCCCGGCCTGGGAGACCCAGTACTTC.

This chain connects TRBV2 to TRBJ2-1; TRBD2 might be the D (6 bases). V was trimmed by 1 base and J by 0 bases, leaving 7 bases between them. The CDR3 consists of 15 residues. The germline gives CDR1 SNHLY, CDR2 FYNNEI. The chain's CDR3 is CASSEGGGSYNEQFF. CDR3 in DNA: TGTGCCAGCAGTGAAGGGGGAGGCTCCTACAATGAGCAGTTCTTC.

The chain couples TRBV2 to TRBJ2-1; 13 bases align to TRBD2. Germline V gives CDR1 SNHLY, CDR2 FYNNEI. J was trimmed by 6 bases and V by 3 bases; bases with no gene match: 2. There are 15 residues in the CDR3. This chain's CDR3 is CASSEGLAGLNEQFF. In DNA, the CDR3 is TGTGCCAGCAGTGAGGGACTAGCGGGACTCAATGAGCAGTTCTTC.

This chain links TRBV3-1 with TRBJ2-7; no firm D call. CDR3 length: 14 residues. V was trimmed by 1 base and J by 0 bases, leaving 7 bases between them. The germline V gene encodes CDR1 LGHDT and CDR2 YNNKEL (reference sequence). The CDR3 region has the DNA TGTGCCAGCAGCCAAGGAGACAACTCCTACGAGCAGTACTTC. Its protein is CASSQGDNSYEQYF.

This CDR3 reads CATDIGGINEQFF. The CDR3, as DNA: TGTGCCACCGACATCGGGGGTATAAATGAGCAGTTCTTC. This chain connects TRBV28 to TRBJ2-1; a weak D match, TRBD2 (6 bases). V was shortened by 10 bases and J by 7 bases, with 17 bases between the two germline ends. Germline assignment: CDR1 MDHEN and CDR2 SYDVKM. The length of the CDR3 is 13 residues.

V is TRBV12-5 and J is TRBJ2-1; D not certain. V was pared by 3 bases and J by 8 bases, with 8 bases between. The length of the CDR3 is 12 residues. The germline gives CDR1 LGHNT, CDR2 FRNRAP. As DNA, the CDR3 is TGTGCTAGTGGTTTACAAAACTATGAGCAGTTCTTC. Residues: CASGLQNYEQFF.

CDR3 residues: CASSLGLEYNEQFF. The CDR3 DNA reads as TGCGCCAGCAGCTTGGGACTAGAATACAATGAGCAGTTCTTC. This sequence joins TRBV5-1 and TRBJ2-1; D is possibly TRBD2 (6 bases). The germline CDR1 and CDR2 sequences are SGHRS and YFSETQ. V lost 0 bases and J 4 bases, leaving 8 bases between the germline ends. The CDR3 sequence is 14 residues long.

The V and J genes are TRBV20-1 and TRBJ2-7, with D possibly TRBD1 on 5 matching bases. The germline V and J ends were trimmed by 3 bases and 0 bases, with 9 bases remaining between them. Germline loops: CDR1 DFQATT, CDR2 SNEGSKA (reference sequence). There are 13 residues in the CDR3. The CDR3 spells CSARTASSYEQYF. The CDR3 coding sequence is TGCAGTGCTAGGACAGCTTCCTCCTACGAGCAGTACTTC.

This clonotype was found a few times. The chain combines TRBV6-5 with TRBJ2-2; D is possibly TRBD1 (5 bases). CDR1 is MNHEY and CDR2 is SVGAGI in the germline V gene. There are 12 residues in the CDR3. Trimming stripped 5 bases from V and 6 bases from J, with 7 bases between. CDR3 in DNA: TGTGCCAGCAGTCAGGGTTCCGGGGAGCTGTTTTTT. Encoded protein: CASSQGSGELFF.

The chain uses TRBV15 and TRBJ2-2; D is unresolved. CDR1 and CDR2 from the germline V gene are LNHNV and YYDKDF (reference sequence). V was pared by 0 bases and J by 1 base, with 12 bases between. This CDR3 spans 17 amino acids. DNA of the CDR3: TGTGCCACCAGCAGAGATCCCCCCACAGAGAACACCGGGGAGCTGTTTTTT. Translation gives CATSRDPPTENTGELFF.

The chain couples TRBV7-2 to TRBJ2-3, with D hard to call. Germline CDR1 SGHTA, CDR2 FQGNSA. V was pared by 4 bases and J by 0 bases, with 20 bases between. The CDR3 covers 18 residues. The DNA of the CDR3 is TGTGCCAGCAGCTCCCAAGTGTTAGTCCTCTCTAGCACAGATACGCAGTATTTT. This sequence encodes CASSSQVLVLSSTDTQYF.

V is TRBV9 and J is TRBJ2-1; 11 nucleotides match TRBD2. V gave up 3 bases and J gave up 1 base; unmatched junction bases: 3. This CDR3 comprises 16 residues. CDR1 SGDLS and CDR2 YYNGEE come from the germline V gene. The CDR3 DNA sequence: TGTGCCAGCAGCGGACTAGCGGGAAGGTCCTACAATGAGCAGTTCTTC. Translated, it gives CASSGLAGRSYNEQFF.

The rearrangement uses TRBV19 and TRBJ2-7, with D perhaps matching TRBD1 (5 bases). Germline CDR1 reads LNHDA; CDR2 reads SQIVND (reference sequence). CDR3 length equals 16 residues. The V end was cut by 6 bases, the J end by 7 bases, with 25 bases between. CDR3 residues: CASSELLQAPPAEQYF. CDR3 sequence (DNA): TGTGCCAGTAGCGAATTACTACAGGCACCTCCGGCAGAGCAGTACTTC.

CDR3 sequence (DNA): TGTGCCAGCAGCTTACGACCACACGAGCAGTACTTC. The encoded protein is CASSLRPHEQYF. V and J are TRBV13 and TRBJ2-7; D remains unclear. The V gene's germline CDR1 is PRHDT and CDR2 FYEKMQ (reference sequence). Trimming pared 2 bases from V and 5 bases from J, leaving 7 bases between. The length of the CDR3 is 12 residues.

This clonotype was observed a single time. The J gene is TRBJ1-1, the V gene TRBV5-4; no reliable D call. V dropped 4 bases and J dropped 0 bases, with 19 bases sitting between them. Germline V lookup: CDR1 SGHNT, CDR2 YYREEE (reference sequence). The CDR3 loop spans 17 amino acids. CDR3 loop: CASSKRGAVDMNTEAFF. The CDR3 nucleotides read TGTGCCAGCAGCAAGAGAGGAGCAGTCGATATGAACACTGAAGCTTTCTTT.

The chain is built from TRBV30 and TRBJ2-6; D remains ambiguous. CDR1 and CDR2 (germline): GTSNPN, SVGIG (reference sequence). Deletions cut 0 bases from V and 7 bases from J, with 4 bases between. The CDR3 length is 12 residues. CDR3: CAWSVGANVLTF. In nucleotides, the CDR3 is TGTGCCTGGAGTGTTGGTGCCAACGTCCTGACTTTC.

CDR3: CASSPKTAWLTANEKLFF. The CDR3 bases are TGTGCCAGCAGTCCGAAGACAGCATGGTTAACGGCTAATGAAAAACTGTTTTTT. The rearrangement links TRBV27 to TRBJ1-4; tentative D call: TRBD1 (5 bases). The CDR3 is 18 amino acids. The V gene's germline CDR1 is MNHEY and CDR2 SMNVEV (reference sequence). V was clipped by 5 bases and J by 3 bases, with 22 bases between them.

The CDR3 reads CSVPGSEAFF. CDR3 nucleotides: TGCAGCGTGCCGGGGTCTGAAGCTTTCTTT. V gene TRBV29-1 combines with J gene TRBJ1-1; D is uncertain. This CDR3 spans 10 amino acids. Trimming pared 6 bases from V and 6 bases from J, leaving 8 bases between. The germline V gene has CDR1 SQVTM and CDR2 ANQGSEA. The complete variable domain, with remaining parts taken from reference TRBV29-1 and TRBJ1-1, reads SAVISQKPSRDICQRGTSLTIQCQVDSQVTMMFWYRQQPGQSLTLIATANQGSEATYESGFVIDKFPISRPNLTFSTLTVSNMSPEDSSIYLCSVPGSEAFFGQGTRLTVV.